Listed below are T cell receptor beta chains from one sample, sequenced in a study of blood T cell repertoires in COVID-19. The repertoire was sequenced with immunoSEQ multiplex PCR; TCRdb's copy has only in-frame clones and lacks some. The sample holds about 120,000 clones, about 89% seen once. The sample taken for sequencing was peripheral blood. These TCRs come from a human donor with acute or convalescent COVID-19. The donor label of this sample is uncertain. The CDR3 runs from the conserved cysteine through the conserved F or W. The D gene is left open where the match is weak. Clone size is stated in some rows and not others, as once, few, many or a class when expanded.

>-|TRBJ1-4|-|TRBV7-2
TGTGCCAGCAGCTCATACAGGGCCACTAATGAAAAACTGTTTTTT
CASSSYRATNEKLFF
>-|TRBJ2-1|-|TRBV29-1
TGCAGCGTAGCCCGGGACACCCTCAATGAGCAGTTCTTC
CSVARDTLNEQFF
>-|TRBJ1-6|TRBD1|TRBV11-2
TGTGCCAGCAGCTTGACAGGCAGGGGGAATTCACCCCTCCACTTT
CASSLTGRGNSPLHF
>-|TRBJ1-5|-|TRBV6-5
TGTGCCAGCGGTTTTTGGGGGGTAGGGCAGCCCCAGCATTTT
CASGFWGVGQPQHF
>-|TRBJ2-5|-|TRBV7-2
TGTGCCAGCAGCTTAGGTGGCCTCCAAGAGACCCAGTACTTC
CASSLGGLQETQYF
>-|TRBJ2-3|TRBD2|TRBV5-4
TGTGCCAGCAGCTTGGGGGGGGGAACAGATACGCAGTATTTT
CASSLGGGTDTQYF
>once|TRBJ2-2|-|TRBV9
TGTGCCAGCAGCGTAGGGAGTGGTATCGCCGGGGAGCTGTTTTTT
CASSVGSGIAGELFF
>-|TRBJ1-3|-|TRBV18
TGTGCCAGCTCACCAGGCTCGAACAGACGCTTCTCTGGAAACACCATATATTTT
CASSPGSNRRFSGNTIYF
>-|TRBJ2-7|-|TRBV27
TGTGCCAGCAGTTTATTGGGGACTGGATACTTCTACGAGCAGTACTTC
CASSLLGTGYFYEQYF
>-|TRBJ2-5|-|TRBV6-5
TGTGCCAGCAGTTACGCAGGGCCGGCAGAGACCCAGTACTTC
CASSYAGPAETQYF
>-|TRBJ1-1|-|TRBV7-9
TGTGCCAGCAGCGGACAACTTAACACTGAAGCTTTCTTT
CASSGQLNTEAFF
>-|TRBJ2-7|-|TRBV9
TGTGCCAGCAGCGTAACCCTCAGCTCCTACGAGCAGTACTTC
CASSVTLSSYEQYF
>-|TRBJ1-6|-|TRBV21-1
TGTGCCAGCAGCAACCAAGGCCGAGACATACTTCCTAGCTCACCCCTCCACTTT
CASSNQGRDILPSSPLHF
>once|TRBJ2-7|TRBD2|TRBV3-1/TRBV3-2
TGTGCCAGCAGCCAGGCATACGGACTAGCGGGGAACTCCTACGAGCAGTACTTC
CASSQAYGLAGNSYEQYF
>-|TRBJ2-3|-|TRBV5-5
TGTGCCAGCAGCTTGGCCGAGGGCGCAGATACGCAGTATTTT
CASSLAEGADTQYF
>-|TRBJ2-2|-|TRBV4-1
TGCGCCAGCAGCGAACGTTTGTCGGACACCGGGGAGCTGTTTTTT
CASSERLSDTGELFF
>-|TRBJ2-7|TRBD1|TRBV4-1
TGCGCCAGCAGCCACCCCGGACAGGGGGTCATGTACGAGCAGTACTTC
CASSHPGQGVMYEQYF
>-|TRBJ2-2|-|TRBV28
TGTGCCAGCAGCCAGGATAACACCGGGGAGCTGTTTTTT
CASSQDNTGELFF
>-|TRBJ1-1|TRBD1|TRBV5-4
TGTGCCAGCAGCTTCTCAGGGGGCTATGAAGCTTTCTTT
CASSFSGGYEAFF
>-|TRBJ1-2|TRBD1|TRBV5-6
TGTGCCAGCAGGAAGACAGGGAACTATGGCTACACCTTC
CASRKTGNYGYTF
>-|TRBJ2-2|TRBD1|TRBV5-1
TGCGCCAGCAGAGGACAGGGGGCATCCGGGGAGCTGTTTTTT
CASRGQGASGELFF
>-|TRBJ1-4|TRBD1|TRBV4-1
TGCGCCAGCAGCCCGGGACAGGGTCTTGCAACTAATGAAAAACTGTTTTTT
CASSPGQGLATNEKLFF
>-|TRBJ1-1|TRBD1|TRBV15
TGTGCCACCAGCAGAGATAACAGGGGGCATGGTGGGCCTGAAGCTTTCTTT
CATSRDNRGHGGPEAFF
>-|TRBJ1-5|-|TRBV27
TGTGCCAGCAGTTTATCGGGGCAGGGAGGGAATCAGCCCCAGCATTTT
CASSLSGQGGNQPQHF
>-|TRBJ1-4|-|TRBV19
TGTGCCAGTAGTATGGGCCGTCAGAATGAAAAACTGTTTTTT
CASSMGRQNEKLFF
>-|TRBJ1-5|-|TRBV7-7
TGTGCCAGCAGCTTAGCGCGGACACCCAAGACCGGGGGGCCCCAGCATTTT
CASSLARTPKTGGPQHF
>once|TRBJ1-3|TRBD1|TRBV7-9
TGTGCCAGCAGCTTGACAGGGTATTCTAACACCATATATTTT
CASSLTGYSNTIYF
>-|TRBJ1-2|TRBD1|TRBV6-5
TGTGCCAGCAGTTACCGACAGGGGCTTGGCTACACCTTC
CASSYRQGLGYTF
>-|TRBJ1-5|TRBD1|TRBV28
TGTGCCAGCAGTTTTTTGGGGACAGGGTTTTTTAGCAATCAGCCCCAGCATTTT
CASSFLGTGFFSNQPQHF
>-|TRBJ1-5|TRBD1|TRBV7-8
TGTGCCAGCAGCTTAGAACGGGACAGAAGCAATCAGCCCCAGCATTTT
CASSLERDRSNQPQHF
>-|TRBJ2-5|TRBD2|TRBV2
TGTGCCAGCCGTAAGACTAGCAGTGAGACCCAGTACTTC
CASRKTSSETQYF
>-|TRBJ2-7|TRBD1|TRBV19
TGTGCCAGCAAACCGGGACAGGGGGCCTACGAGCAGTACTTC
CASKPGQGAYEQYF
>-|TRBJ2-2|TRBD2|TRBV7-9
TGTGCCAGCAGCTTTAGCGGGGGAACCGGGGAGCTGTTTTTT
CASSFSGGTGELFF
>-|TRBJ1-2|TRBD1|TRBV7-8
TGTGCCAGCAGCTTAGAGGGACAGTTTTATGGCTACACCTTC
CASSLEGQFYGYTF
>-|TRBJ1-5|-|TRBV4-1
TGCGCCAGCAGCCAAGTACCAGTTTTATCTCAGCCCCAGCATTTT
CASSQVPVLSQPQHF
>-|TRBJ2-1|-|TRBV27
TGTGCCAGCAGTCCCTCCGACTTCTTCTACAATGAGCAGTTCTTC
CASSPSDFFYNEQFF
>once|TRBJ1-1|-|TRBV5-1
TGCGCCAGCAGCGAACAGGGTTTGGGCACTGAAGCTTTCTTT
CASSEQGLGTEAFF
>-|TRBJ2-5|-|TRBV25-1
TGTGCCAGCAGTGAAAACAGGCCCCCCTTAGGGACCCAGTACTTC
CASSENRPPLGTQYF
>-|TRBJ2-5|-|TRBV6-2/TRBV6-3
TGTGCCAGCAGTTACGATGGTAGCCAAGAGACCCAGTACTTC
CASSYDGSQETQYF
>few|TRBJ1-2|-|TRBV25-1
TGTGCCAGCAGTGAGGGGAGGGGGGATGGCTACACCTTC
CASSEGRGDGYTF
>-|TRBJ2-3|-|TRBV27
TGTGCCAGCAGTTCCCCGGGGGGCAGCGGCACAGATACGCAGTATTTT
CASSSPGGSGTDTQYF
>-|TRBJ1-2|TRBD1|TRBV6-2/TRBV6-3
TGTGCCAGCAGTTACTCCTACAGGGGAGACGGCTACACCTTC
CASSYSYRGDGYTF
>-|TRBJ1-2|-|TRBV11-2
TGTGCCAGCAGCACGGAGGGAGGAAACTATGGCTACACCTTC
CASSTEGGNYGYTF
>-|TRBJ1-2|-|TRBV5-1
TGCGCCAGCAGCTTGGCCGGGGACTATGGCTACACCTTC
CASSLAGDYGYTF
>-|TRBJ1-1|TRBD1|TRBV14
TGTGCCAGCAGCCGGGACAGCATGAACACTGAAGCTTTCTTT
CASSRDSMNTEAFF
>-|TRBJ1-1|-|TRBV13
TGTGCCAGCAGCTTAGGGTCTTATCGGGAGAACACTGAAGCTTTCTTT
CASSLGSYRENTEAFF
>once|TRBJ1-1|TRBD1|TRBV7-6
TGTGCCAGCAGCCAAGGACAGGGCCTGAACACTGAAGCTTTCTTT
CASSQGQGLNTEAFF
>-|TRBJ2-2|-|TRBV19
TGTGCCAGTAGTATGAAACTAGCTGGTCCCGGGGAGCTGTTTTTT
CASSMKLAGPGELFF
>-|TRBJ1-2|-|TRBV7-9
TGTGCCAGCAGACAGGACACCTTCTATGGCTACACCTTC
CASRQDTFYGYTF
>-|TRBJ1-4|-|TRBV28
TGTGCCAGCAGTTTATTATTCAGGGTCGGTGAAAAACTGTTTTTT
CASSLLFRVGEKLFF
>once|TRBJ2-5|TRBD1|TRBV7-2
TGTGCCAGCAGCCAGACCTCAAACGACAGGGGTCAGACCCAGTACTTC
CASSQTSNDRGQTQYF
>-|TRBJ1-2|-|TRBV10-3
TGTGCCATCAGTGAGAAACCGGAGGGAGTATATGGCTACACCTTC
CAISEKPEGVYGYTF
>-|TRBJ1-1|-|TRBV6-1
TGTGCCAGCAGTGAAGTTCAGGACACTGAAGCTTTCTTT
CASSEVQDTEAFF
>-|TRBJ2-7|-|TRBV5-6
TGTGCCAGCAGCCCAATGGCCGATGGCCCCTACGAGCAGTACTTC
CASSPMADGPYEQYF
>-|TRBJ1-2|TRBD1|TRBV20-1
TGCAGTGCCAGTGGGGGGACAGCTTCCTCTAACTATGGCTACACCTTC
CSASGGTASSNYGYTF
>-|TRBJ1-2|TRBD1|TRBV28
TGTGCCAGCAGGACAGGGGGCGCAGGCTACACCTTC
CASRTGGAGYTF
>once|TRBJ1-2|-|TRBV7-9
TGTGCCAGCAGCTTAGGCTCACAGGGATTTCGTGGCTACACCTTC
CASSLGSQGFRGYTF
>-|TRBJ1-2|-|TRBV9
TGTGCCAGCAGCGTGGGGGCCGACATTAACTATGGCTACACCTTC
CASSVGADINYGYTF
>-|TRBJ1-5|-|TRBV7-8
TGTGCCAGCAGCTTAGGGACAGGCAATCAGCCCCAGCATTTT
CASSLGTGNQPQHF
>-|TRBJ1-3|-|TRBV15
TGTGCCACCAGCACCGGGGGCTCTGGAAACACCATATATTTT
CATSTGGSGNTIYF